This TCR beta chain emerged from a study of blood T cells in healthy people across ages. With 6 bases removed from V and 5 bases from J, the gap between germline ends came to 7 bases. This CDR3 has 11 residues. Germline CDR1 and CDR2: DFQATT and SNEGSKA (reference sequence). PCR was performed a second time for about 7 to 11 cycles using a sample-barcoded 5' primer and a J-beta primer mix. MiXCR, applied by TCRdb to the 5' RACE reads, yields one record per CDR3 protein. The data hold 750,000 to 950,000 distinct CDR3 sequences, with around half observed a single time. This sequence joins TRBV20-1 and TRBJ1-4; D call uncertain. This receptor was taken from an older man in good health. Sequenced: blood. The CDR3 coding sequence is TGCAGTGCCAAGATGAATGAAAAACTGTTTTTT. This translates into CSAKMNEKLFF.